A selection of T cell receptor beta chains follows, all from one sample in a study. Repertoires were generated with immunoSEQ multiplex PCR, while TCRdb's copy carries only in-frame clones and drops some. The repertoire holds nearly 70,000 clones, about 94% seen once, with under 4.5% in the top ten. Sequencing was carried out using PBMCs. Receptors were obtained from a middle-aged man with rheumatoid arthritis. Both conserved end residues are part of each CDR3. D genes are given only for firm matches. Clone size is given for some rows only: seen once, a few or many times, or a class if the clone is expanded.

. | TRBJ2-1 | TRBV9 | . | TGTGCCAGCAGCCTCGGACGGACCTGGGATGAGCAGTTCTTC | CASSLGRTWDEQFF
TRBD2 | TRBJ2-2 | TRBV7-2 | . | TGTGCCAGCAGCATTAGCGGGGGCCTGGGGGAGCTGTTTTTT | CASSISGGLGELFF
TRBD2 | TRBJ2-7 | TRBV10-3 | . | TGTGCCATCAGTGAAGCCGGGACTAGCGGGACCGAGCAGTACTTC | CAISEAGTSGTEQYF
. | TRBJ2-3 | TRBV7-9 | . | TGTGCCAGCAGCTTACTCGGGGGAAGCACAGATACGCAGTATTTT | CASSLLGGSTDTQYF
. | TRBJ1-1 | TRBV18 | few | TGTGCCAGCTCACCAATGGGTCTGAACACTGAAGCTTTCTTT | CASSPMGLNTEAFF
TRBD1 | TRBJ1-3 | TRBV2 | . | TGTGCCAGCAGTGAGTCCGGGACAGGGAATCTTAATTTTGGAAACACCATATATTTT | CASSESGTGNLNFGNTIYF
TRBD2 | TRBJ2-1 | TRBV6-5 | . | TGTGCCAGCAGTCGTGCGGGAGACGTCGACAATGAGCAGTTCTTC | CASSRAGDVDNEQFF
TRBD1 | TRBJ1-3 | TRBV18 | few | TGTGCCAGCTCCCCCTTGGGGGACAGCTCCTACTCTGGAAACACCATATATTTT | CASSPLGDSSYSGNTIYF
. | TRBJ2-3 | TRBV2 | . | TGTGCCAGCAGTGAACAAGGTCAGAGGGCAAATACGCAGTATTTT | CASSEQGQRANTQYF
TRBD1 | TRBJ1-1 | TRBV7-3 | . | TGTGCCAGCAGCCTAGGACAGGGCCACACTGAAGCTTTCTTT | CASSLGQGHTEAFF